This T cell receptor (beta chain) was obtained from a study of blood T cell repertoires in COVID-19 (dated by TCRdb to 2018 to 2021). For the study in its entirety: Samples from collaborators originated in the United States, Italy and Spain and spanned both the acute and convalescent phases of COVID-19. The repertoires were released in a freely available public database intended as a resource for research on the immune response to SARS-CoV-2. The material from the prospective study consisted of cDNA or gDNA derived from T cells, B-cell-depleted T cells, or PBMCs. The dataset comprised deeply sampled blood TCRbeta repertoires from subjects exposed to, actively infected with, or recovered from COVID-19. The sample metadata nearly always contained a de-identified subject ID, COVID-19 status, age in years and sex. Where available, HLA class I and class II types were taken from metadata supplied by the sample provider and were not determined by assay-based typing. The samples were drawn from the first 160 participants of the ongoing ImmuneRACE study and from 1,254 subjects provided by 6 global collaborators. Study-wide findings and limitations: How much clinical and demographic metadata was included differed by source and by participant, and the metadata was provided uncurated.

As concerns this clone: There is no known antigen for this receptor. Base qualities were left out, and no much larger clone turns up one base away.

The immunoSEQ Assay, a bias-controlled multiplex PCR, was used to amplify TCRbeta CDR3 regions from genomic DNA. Per the original workflow: Within the assay, amplification of reference gene primers was used to estimate how many nucleated cells each sample contained. To quantify the absolute abundance of each unique TCRbeta CDR3 rearrangement, sequence reads were collapsed and filtered. For each sample, productive Simpson clonality was calculated as the square root of Simpson's diversity index over productive rearrangements. This is the immuneACCESS table as TCRdb keeps it, with only in-frame sequences that have V and J called. A part of the clones is gone; compared with another copy, unresolved V genes explain less than half, and the rest is unexplained. D and trimming come from the DNA, and the V and J calls and clone size come from that table. This sample holds over 350,000 clones; around 89% were observed only once. 4% to 5.5% of the sample rests with the top ten.

The collaborating institutions used their own protocols to collect whole blood in K2EDTA tubes. For TCRbeta analysis, collaborators shipped samples in one of three forms: frozen whole blood, isolated PBMCs, or DNA extracted from either of those sample types. V was cut back by 6 bases and J by 0 bases, leaving a gap of 20 bases between them. The CDR3 starts with the cysteine, ends with the phenylalanine, and has 18 residues. The CDR3 DNA has 54 bases and is translated from base 1. CDR1 and CDR2 are drawn from the germline V gene (reference sequence): LNHDA, SQIVND. The clonotype originates from a woman aged 25 to 39 with acute or convalescent COVID-19. In this chain, TRBV19 is recombined with TRBJ2-2; TRBD1 could be the D gene, as 8 bases match. The sample comprised peripheral blood. The CDR3 protein sequence reads: CASRSWTGRAANTGELFF. The nucleotides read TGTGCCAGTAGGTCCTGGACAGGGAGGGCCGCGAACACCGGGGAGCTGTTTTTT.